The 24 T cell receptor beta chains below all came from one sample that was sequenced in a study of T-cell reconstitution after alpha-beta-depleted transplantation in children. Unique molecular identifiers were used in preparing the TCRbeta library. TCRdb reprocessed the PCR reads with MiXCR, giving one entry per CDR3 protein. The sample includes roughly 490,000 distinct CDR3 sequences, over 9.5% of them seen just once. The source was PBMCs, mostly from graft donor cells, collected 180 days after TCRalphabeta/CD19-depleted stem cell transplant. These receptor sequences come from a female patient aged 2 to 10 who had a stem cell transplant for aplastic anemia, so the T cells may come from the graft donor.

This clonotype came up a few times. The V call is TRBV5-1, the J call TRBJ2-1; 10 bases map to TRBD1. The V gene end was trimmed by 2 bases and the J gene end by 0 bases; junction bases not matched to a gene: 8. Per germline, CDR1 SGHRS and CDR2 YFSETQ. This CDR3 comprises 18 residues. The CDR3 nucleotides are TGCGCCAGCAGCTTCCGGGACAGGGGTCTTCTCTCCTACAATGAGCAGTTCTTC. This gives the protein CASSFRDRGLLSYNEQFF.

This clonotype has a handful of counts. The chain recombines TRBV7-2 with TRBJ2-1, with D hard to call. CDR1 is SGHTA and CDR2 is FQGNSA in the germline V gene. The CDR3 loop spans 16 amino acids. V lost 2 bases and J 0 bases, leaving 11 bases between the germline ends. The DNA of the CDR3 is TGTGCCAGCAGCTTAAAGAGCATTAGCTCCTACAATGAGCAGTTCTTC. Translation: CASSLKSISSYNEQFF.

The rearrangement joins TRBV18 to TRBJ2-7, with D tentatively TRBD1 or TRBD2 (6 bases each). V was pared by 0 bases and J by 7 bases, with 13 bases between. Germline assignment: CDR1 KGHSH and CDR2 LQKENI. CDR3 length: 14 amino acids. The chain's CDR3 is CASSPPAGAGEQYF. The CDR3 coding sequence is TGTGCCAGCTCACCACCGGCAGGGGCGGGAGAGCAGTACTTC.

This clonotype came up a few times. The chain has TRBV4-1 and TRBJ2-1; D is unresolved. The germline V and J ends were trimmed by 0 bases and 0 bases, with 12 bases remaining between them. This CDR3 is 17 amino acids long. The germline CDR1 and CDR2 sequences are MGHRA and YSYEKL. CDR3 region: CASSQDGIPISYNEQFF. CDR3 coding DNA: TGCGCCAGCAGCCAAGATGGGATCCCTATCTCCTACAATGAGCAGTTCTTC.

This clonotype has just a few counts. The chain links TRBV6-5 to TRBJ1-2, with D perhaps TRBD1 (5 bases). Germline CDR1 and CDR2: MNHEY and SVGAGI. CDR3 length: 13 amino acids. V was trimmed by 6 bases and J by 7 bases, leaving 15 bases between them. The CDR3 loop is CASSASGFGGYTF. The CDR3 nucleotides are TGTGCCAGCAGCGCTTCAGGGTTCGGTGGCTACACCTTC.

The CDR3: CASSRGVGSGTQETQYF. DNA of the CDR3: TGTGCCAGCAGCCGCGGCGTTGGTAGCGGGACCCAAGAGACCCAGTACTTC. The genes are TRBV6-2 or TRBV6-3 and TRBJ2-5; 8 nucleotides agree with TRBD2. The CDR3 contains 17 residues. The germline gives CDR1 MNHEY, CDR2 SVGEGT. After removal of 6 bases from V and 1 base from J, the junction contained 13 bases not matched to a gene.

This clonotype was recorded at least ten times. This chain uses TRBV12-3 or TRBV12-4 with TRBJ2-2; possible D gene TRBD1, 7 bases. The CDR3 length is 20 residues. Between the trimmed V and J ends, which lost 1 base and 2 bases, there was a span of 23 bases. The chain's CDR3 is CASSLVLPLGGTANTGELFF. The CDR3 DNA reads TGTGCCAGCAGTTTAGTCTTGCCCTTGGGCGGGACAGCTAACACCGGGGAGCTGTTTTTT.

Only a few counts were recorded for this clonotype. The J gene is TRBJ2-3, the V gene TRBV11-2; 14 nucleotides line up with TRBD2. The CDR3 loop spans 18 amino acids. The J segment lost 5 bases and the V segment lost 7 bases, leaving 14 bases of the junction unmatched. Germline V gene data show CDR1 as SGHAT and CDR2 as FQNNGV. The chain's CDR3 is CASTTSRGLAGAGDTQYF. CDR3 nucleotides: TGTGCCAGCACCACGAGTCGGGGACTAGCGGGAGCAGGAGATACGCAGTATTTT.

The J gene is TRBJ2-1, the V gene TRBV27; 15 bases align to TRBD2. The V segment lost 6 bases and the J segment 7 bases; nucleotides outside the gene matches: 7. The CDR3 sequence is 16 residues long. Germline-derived CDR1 and CDR2 are MNHEY and SMNVEV (reference sequence). The CDR3 reads CASRAGTSGRYNEQFF. The CDR3 nucleotides read TGTGCCAGCAGGGCAGGGACTAGCGGGAGGTATAATGAGCAGTTCTTC.

This clonotype has at least ten counts. The rearrangement uses TRBV20-1 and TRBJ1-2; D ambiguous. V was cut by 3 bases and J by 3 bases, with 20 bases left in between. The germline CDR1 and CDR2 sequences are DFQATT and SNEGSKA (reference sequence). This CDR3 comprises 16 residues. The CDR3 nucleotides read TGCAGTGCTAGCGTGGACCAACCGCACCATTACTATGGCTACACCTTC. Its protein is CSASVDQPHHYYGYTF.

Only a few counts were recorded for this clonotype. The chain uses TRBV20-1 and TRBJ2-2, with D uncertain. Germline-derived CDR1 and CDR2 are DFQATT and SNEGSKA (reference sequence). This CDR3 comprises 15 residues. V lost 5 bases to trimming and J lost 0 bases, with 13 bases between them. The chain's CDR3 is CSAAYRPPNTGELFF. The CDR3 DNA reads as TGCAGTGCTGCGTACCGCCCCCCGAACACCGGGGAGCTGTTTTTT.

The chain is built from TRBV15 and TRBJ2-4, with 9 bases that match TRBD1. Trimming at V came to 4 bases and at J to 7 bases, leaving 8 bases not matched to a gene. Germline loops: CDR1 LNHNV, CDR2 YYDKDF (reference sequence). CDR3 length: 15 residues. CDR3 coding DNA: TGTGCCACCAGCAACTATATACAGGGGGCGAACATTCAGTACTTC. Translating it yields CATSNYIQGANIQYF.

Only a few counts were recorded for this clonotype. V is TRBV20-1 and J is TRBJ2-1; unclear D gene. Germline assignment: CDR1 DFQATT and CDR2 SNEGSKA (reference sequence). This CDR3 is 10 amino acids long. V dropped 2 bases and J dropped 9 bases, with 5 bases sitting between them. In nucleotides, the CDR3 is TGCAGTGCTAGAAGGGTTGAGCAGTTCTTC. This sequence encodes CSARRVEQFF.

This clonotype was seen a few times. The gene calls are TRBV7-2 and TRBJ2-1; D uncertain. The V gene lost 1 base and the J gene lost 5 bases, with 9 bases spanning the gap. This CDR3 spans 14 amino acids. Per germline, CDR1 SGHTA and CDR2 FQGNSA. DNA for the CDR3: TGTGCCAGCAGCTTAGTGAGCAGAAACAATGAGCAGTTCTTC. Translated, it gives CASSLVSRNNEQFF.

The table lists this clonotype with a few counts. The chain carries TRBV5-1 and TRBJ2-3; possibly TRBD1 for D (5 bases). This CDR3 has 21 amino acids. V lost 0 bases, J lost 1 base, and 27 bases lay in between. In germline, CDR1 is SGHRS, CDR2 YFSETQ. The CDR3 sequence: CASSLGMGHTNRYAGTDTQYF. CDR3 DNA sequence: TGCGCCAGCAGCTTGGGAATGGGGCACACGAACCGGTATGCAGGCACAGATACGCAGTATTTT.

V usage is TRBV3-1 and J usage is TRBJ2-3; D unresolved. CDR3 length equals 15 residues. Germline loops: CDR1 LGHDT, CDR2 YNNKEL (reference sequence). Trimming took 4 bases from V and 3 from J, leaving 14 bases between them. CDR3 DNA sequence: TGTGCCAGCAGCCCTGGACCGCTTCGGACAGATACGCAGTATTTT. Translating it yields CASSPGPLRTDTQYF.

This chain links TRBV7-9 with TRBJ1-3; D is unresolved. This CDR3 contains 12 residues. V was clipped by 6 bases and J by 8 bases, with 11 bases between them. Germline CDR1 SEHNR, CDR2 FQNEAQ (reference sequence). Here the CDR3 reads CASRIRLDTIYF. Here the CDR3 DNA reads TGTGCCAGCAGGATCAGGCTGGACACCATATATTTT.

The chain is built from TRBV18 and TRBJ2-4; D may be TRBD2 (6 bases). Germline V lookup: CDR1 KGHSH, CDR2 LQKENI. Trimming cost V 5 bases and J 12 bases, with 26 bases left between them. The length of the CDR3 is 16 residues. The CDR3 is CASSSTSLNAGPSQYF. The CDR3 bases are TGTGCCAGCTCATCTACCTCTTTGAACGCGGGGCCCAGTCAGTACTTC.

This clonotype was detected only a few times. The gene calls are TRBV7-9 and TRBJ1-1; D remains ambiguous. The germline V gene has CDR1 SEHNR and CDR2 FQNEAQ (reference sequence). V lost 5 bases and J 4 bases, leaving 14 bases between the germline ends. CDR3 length: 14 amino acids. The CDR3 is CASSPRTARTEAFF. The CDR3 DNA reads as TGTGCCAGCAGCCCCCGGACGGCTCGCACTGAAGCTTTCTTT.

The rearrangement joins TRBV28 to TRBJ1-6, with 7 bases that match TRBD1. The CDR3 runs 15 residues. CDR1 and CDR2 from the germline V gene are MDHEN and SYDVKM. J gave up 6 bases and V 5 bases, and 7 bases lay outside the gene matches. CDR3: CASSPAGQSNSPLHF. Here the CDR3 DNA reads TGTGCCAGCAGTCCGGCGGGACAGTCTAATTCACCCCTCCACTTT.

The table lists this clonotype with many counts. The J gene is TRBJ2-5, the V gene TRBV29-1, with D hard to call. Between the trimmed V and J ends, which lost 6 bases and 9 bases, there was a span of 20 bases. The germline gives CDR1 SQVTM, CDR2 ANQGSEA. The CDR3 runs 13 residues. Here the CDR3 reads CSVRTAQERPQYF. The CDR3 nucleotides read TGCAGCGTGCGAACGGCCCAGGAGAGACCCCAGTACTTC.

V gene TRBV29-1 combines with J gene TRBJ2-2; a possible D gene is TRBD1 (6 bases). CDR3 length equals 15 residues. V shed 1 base and J shed 5 bases, with 14 bases lying between them. Germline V CDR1 and CDR2: SQVTM, ANQGSEA. The CDR3 is CSVEARGSGTGELFF. As DNA, the CDR3 is TGCAGCGTTGAAGCCAGGGGTTCAGGGACCGGGGAGCTGTTTTTT.

The chain's CDR3 is CASSFADRGSYGYTF. CDR3 coding DNA: TGTGCCAGCAGTTTCGCGGACAGGGGAAGCTATGGCTACACCTTC. The chain couples TRBV12-3 or TRBV12-4 to TRBJ1-2, with 9 bases that match TRBD1. J gave up 4 bases and V 3 bases, and 6 bases lay outside the gene matches. CDR3 length equals 15 residues.

Of note for this clonotype: A much larger clonotype is one base distant, so this may be a read error. CDR3 nucleotides: TGTACCAGCAGTTTAGGTGGTAGCCACAATGAGCAGTTCTTC. It is translated as CTSSLGGSHNEQFF. The V call is TRBV2, the J call TRBJ2-1; D is ambiguous. This CDR3 has 14 residues. Germline V gene sequence: CDR1 SNHLY, CDR2 FYNNEI.